This is a list of T cell receptor beta chains from one sample in a study of blood T cell repertoires in COVID-19. TCRdb's table, derived via immunoSEQ multiplex PCR, lists solely in-frame clones and lacks some. This table holds 15,000 to 20,000 clones, under 95% found once. Specimen: peripheral blood. Receptor source: a human donor in a cohort sampled during active COVID-19. Both conserved end residues are part of each CDR3. A D gene is named only where the DNA matches it firmly. A row's size may be missing; if present it is once, few, many or a size class.

v_gene,abundance,j_gene,d_gene,CDR3nt,CDR3aa
TRBV9,.,TRBJ2-1,TRBD2,TGTGCCAGCAGCGGTAGCGGGAGCACCAATTACAATGAGCAGTTCTTC,CASSGSGSTNYNEQFF
TRBV6-5,.,TRBJ2-7,.,TGTGCCAGCAGTTACGGGCAGCCCTATAGCTCCTACGAGCAGTACTTC,CASSYGQPYSSYEQYF
TRBV27,.,TRBJ2-7,TRBD1,TGTGCCACCGCTCCCGACAGGGCACTCTCCTACGAGCAGTACTTC,CATAPDRALSYEQYF
TRBV3-1/TRBV3-2,.,TRBJ2-2,.,TGTGCCAGCAGCGCAGGGGCGAACACCGGGGAGCTGTTTTTT,CASSAGANTGELFF
TRBV28,.,TRBJ1-1,TRBD1,TGTGCCAGCAGCCAACAGGGGGCGAAAGGCACTGAAGCTTTCTTT,CASSQQGAKGTEAFF
TRBV6-5,.,TRBJ2-7,.,TGTGCCAGCAGCCCACATGGCGGGGCCTCCTACGAGCAGTACTTC,CASSPHGGASYEQYF
TRBV29-1,.,TRBJ2-7,.,TGCAGCGTTGAGGCTAGACCCTACGAGCAGTACTTC,CSVEARPYEQYF
TRBV11-2,.,TRBJ1-6,.,TGTGCCAGCAGCTTAAGAGGTTCACCCCTCCACTTT,CASSLRGSPLHF
TRBV5-1,.,TRBJ2-5,.,TGCGCCAGCAGCTTCAGGGAGACCCAGTACTTC,CASSFRETQYF
TRBV30,.,TRBJ1-2,TRBD1,TGTGCCTTCACAGGGGGCGCCTCCCTTAACTATGGCTACACCTTC,CAFTGGASLNYGYTF
TRBV4-2,.,TRBJ2-2,.,TGTGCCAGCAGCCAAGGACTGAACACCGGGGAGCTGTTTTTT,CASSQGLNTGELFF
TRBV9,once,TRBJ2-1,.,TGTGCCAGCAGCGTTGGGCACCGCGGGGACAATGAGCAGTTCTTC,CASSVGHRGDNEQFF
TRBV30,.,TRBJ2-3,TRBD2,TGTGCCTGGAGTGTGGCCAGCGGGAGCGCAGATACGCAGTATTTT,CAWSVASGSADTQYF
TRBV30,.,TRBJ1-2,.,TGTGCCTGGGCGCGGGGGCATGGAGGCTACACCTTC,CAWARGHGGYTF
TRBV27,.,TRBJ1-1,.,TGTGCCAGCAGTTTCCTGCAGGCCACTGAAGCTTTCTTT,CASSFLQATEAFF
TRBV16,.,TRBJ1-5,.,TGTGCCAGCAGCCAATCTCAGGGTTGGCAGCCCCAGCATTTT,CASSQSQGWQPQHF
TRBV3-1/TRBV3-2,.,TRBJ2-1,.,TGTGCCAGCAGCCAAGATGAGGGTCTGGGCTACAATGAGCAGTTCTTC,CASSQDEGLGYNEQFF
TRBV9,.,TRBJ1-2,.,TGTGCCAGCGGGACAAGCCTGGGCTACACCTTC,CASGTSLGYTF
TRBV7-9,.,TRBJ2-3,.,TGTGCCAGCAGCTTAGTGGCAGGCCCAGACACAGATGCGCAGTATTTT,CASSLVAGPDTDAQYF
TRBV9,.,TRBJ2-4,.,TGTGCCAGCAGCGTAGGGACTATAGCCAAAAACATTCAGTACTTC,CASSVGTIAKNIQYF
TRBV7-8,.,TRBJ2-2,TRBD1,TGTGCCAGCAGCCTGGGACAGGGGGTCGAGGCCGGGGAGCTGTTTTTT,CASSLGQGVEAGELFF
TRBV19,.,TRBJ1-4,.,TGTGCCAGTAGTAAGGGGACAACTAATGAAAAACTGTTTTTT,CASSKGTTNEKLFF
TRBV29-1,.,TRBJ1-2,.,TGCAGCGTTAACAGGGTCGGTGGCTACACCTTC,CSVNRVGGYTF
TRBV9,few,TRBJ2-1,TRBD1,TGTGCCAGCAGCGTAACGGGACAGGAGTACAATGAGCAGTTCTTC,CASSVTGQEYNEQFF
TRBV29-1,.,TRBJ1-2,.,TGCAGCGTTGTACCCCTCAGGCCGCTTGAAAATGGCTACACCTTC,CSVVPLRPLENGYTF
TRBV7-9,.,TRBJ2-2,.,TGTGCCAGCAGCTTAAGTACCGGTTACACCGGGGAGCTGTTTTTT,CASSLSTGYTGELFF
TRBV4-3,.,TRBJ1-1,TRBD1,TGCGCCAGCAGCCCTGACAGGGAGACTGAAGCTTTCTTT,CASSPDRETEAFF
TRBV27,.,TRBJ2-7,.,TGTGCCAGCAGGCGCCTAGGGGGAGTCGGCGACGAGCAGTACTTC,CASRRLGGVGDEQYF
TRBV11-2,.,TRBJ2-3,.,TGTGCCAGCAGCTTCGGTGCGTCAACAGATACGCAGTATTTT,CASSFGASTDTQYF
TRBV10-3,once,TRBJ2-1,TRBD2,TGTGCCATCAGCGGAGGACTAGCGAACTCCTACAATGAGCAGTTCTTC,CAISGGLANSYNEQFF
TRBV3-1/TRBV3-2,.,TRBJ2-1,TRBD2,TGTGCCAGCAGCCCAAGGCGTCCGGGGTCAGCGGGGGAGCAGTTCTTC,CASSPRRPGSAGEQFF
TRBV2,.,TRBJ2-7,.,TGTGCCAGCATGGAGACCCCCGTCAGTTCTTCCGAGCAGTACTTC,CASMETPVSSSEQYF
TRBV28,.,TRBJ1-1,TRBD1,TGTGCCAGCAGTACCTTCACTACAGGGGCTTCGACTGAAGCTTTCTTT,CASSTFTTGASTEAFF
TRBV11-2,.,TRBJ2-2,TRBD1,TGTGCCAGCAGCCTAACAGGGGATAACACCGGGGAGCTGTTTTTT,CASSLTGDNTGELFF
TRBV28,.,TRBJ1-3,TRBD1,TGTGCCAGCAGTGACAGGGGTAGAGTAAACACCATATATTTT,CASSDRGRVNTIYF
TRBV6-6,.,TRBJ2-7,TRBD2,TGTGCCAGCAGTCGCGGACTAGCGGGGGGGCTATTTACCGAGCAGTACTTC,CASSRGLAGGLFTEQYF
TRBV3-1/TRBV3-2,.,TRBJ2-7,.,TGTGCCAGCAGCCAAGGTTCCGGGTATTCCTACGAGCAGTACTTC,CASSQGSGYSYEQYF
TRBV7-2,once,TRBJ1-4,.,TGTGCCAGCAGCTTAGTAGCGTTTGGACGGAACGAAAAACTGTTTTTT,CASSLVAFGRNEKLFF
TRBV4-1,.,TRBJ1-6,.,TGCGCCAGCAGCCGGGGTACAGGAGTAAATTCACCCCTCCACTTT,CASSRGTGVNSPLHF
TRBV28,.,TRBJ2-7,TRBD2,TGTGCCAGCAGTCTTGGGGCGGGAGGGCACGAGCAGTACTTC,CASSLGAGGHEQYF
TRBV30,.,TRBJ1-4,.,TGTGCCTGGAGGCACCCGCCACAGGGATCGCAGCAAGAAAAACTGTTTTTT,CAWRHPPQGSQQEKLFF
TRBV5-1,few,TRBJ2-7,.,TGCGCCAGCAGCTCCCGGGGGGCTCTGGAAGAGCAGTACTTC,CASSSRGALEEQYF
TRBV24-1,.,TRBJ2-3,.,TGTGCCACCAGTGATCCCACCCGAGACACAGATACGCAGTATTTT,CATSDPTRDTDTQYF
TRBV7-3,.,TRBJ1-2,.,TGTGCCAGCAGCCCCGCGGGCCGGATAAATGGCTACACCTTC,CASSPAGRINGYTF
TRBV29-1,.,TRBJ2-1,TRBD1,TGCAGCGACCGACAGGGAAGTTACAATGAGCAGTTCTTC,CSDRQGSYNEQFF
TRBV6-1,.,TRBJ2-4,.,TGTGCCAGCAGTGAAGGAGGGGGGGGCCTAGCCAAAAACATTCAGTACTTC,CASSEGGGGLAKNIQYF
TRBV21-1,.,TRBJ2-7,.,TGTGCCAGCAGCAACCGAAACCGGGGGAATTCCTACGAGCAGTACTTC,CASSNRNRGNSYEQYF
TRBV5-5,.,TRBJ1-4,.,TGTGCCAGCAGCCCCCTGGGGGCCACTAATGAAAAACTGTTTTTT,CASSPLGATNEKLFF
TRBV4-3,.,TRBJ2-2,TRBD2,TGCGCCAGCAGCGGTGGACTAGCGGGAGAAATCGCGAACACCGGGGAGCTGTTTTTT,CASSGGLAGEIANTGELFF
TRBV6-5,once,TRBJ1-2,.,TGTGCCAGCAGCAGGGCCCCTAACTATGGCTACACCTTC,CASSRAPNYGYTF
TRBV7-2,.,TRBJ1-1,TRBD1,TGTGCCAGCAGCCTGTCTCCACAGGGGGCGAACACTGAAGCTTTCTTT,CASSLSPQGANTEAFF
TRBV4-2,.,TRBJ2-1,TRBD1,TGTGCCAGCAGCCAGGAGCGGACAGGTACCTACAATGAGCAGTTCTTC,CASSQERTGTYNEQFF
TRBV28,.,TRBJ2-6,TRBD1,TGTGCCAGCAGTTTATCGGGACAGGGAAGCTCTGGGGCCAACGTCCTGACTTTC,CASSLSGQGSSGANVLTF
TRBV29-1,.,TRBJ2-2,TRBD1,TGCAGCGTTGGTAGAGGACAGGGGATCACCGGGGAGCTGTTTTTT,CSVGRGQGITGELFF
TRBV7-2,.,TRBJ1-5,.,TGTGCCAGCAGCCCAACCCAGGCAATACTGGGTCAGCCCCAGCATTTT,CASSPTQAILGQPQHF
TRBV18,.,TRBJ2-7,TRBD1,TGTGCCAGCTCTCCCGCCGCGACAGGGCGCTACGAGCAGTACTTC,CASSPAATGRYEQYF
TRBV5-4,.,TRBJ2-3,.,TGTGCCAGCAGCTTGGACAGGAGCACAGATACGCAGTATTTT,CASSLDRSTDTQYF
TRBV6-5,once,TRBJ2-3,.,TGTGCCTCCCGGAGGGCAATCTTGCCAGATACGCAGTATTTT,CASRRAILPDTQYF
TRBV9,.,TRBJ2-4,.,TGTGCCAGCAGCGTATACCCGATGGGAAGGGGAAACATTCAGTACTTC,CASSVYPMGRGNIQYF
TRBV11-2,.,TRBJ2-5,TRBD1,TGTGCCAGCAGCTCCTATAGGCAGGGGGCTGTGGCGACCCAGTACTTC,CASSSYRQGAVATQYF